This entry features one T cell receptor (beta chain) sequence. Trimming left V 3 bases short and J 7 bases short, with 19 bases between. Germline lookup yields CDR1 LNHNV and CDR2 YYDKDF (reference sequence). This CDR3 spans 15 amino acids. As to treatment: oral pan-JAK inhibitor, 5-10 mg twice daily. Isolated RNA was reverse transcribed into cDNA used as the sequencing template. Clones were sequenced by immunoSEQ multiplex PCR, and TCRdb holds only the in-frame ones, with some missing. The table includes about 260,000 clones, roughly 60% detected once. This record belongs to a study of CD8+ T cells in alopecia areata.

The V gene is TRBV15, the J gene TRBJ2-7; either TRBD1 or TRBD2 may fit D (5 bases each). The sample consisted of CD4+ T cells sorted from blood, taken at week 52, from a patient treated with tofacitinib. This TCR was sampled from a human donor with alopecia areata. The DNA of the CDR3 is TGTGCCACCAGCAGTATGGGACGGACATCTACAGAGCAGTACTTC. It yields the protein CATSSMGRTSTEQYF.